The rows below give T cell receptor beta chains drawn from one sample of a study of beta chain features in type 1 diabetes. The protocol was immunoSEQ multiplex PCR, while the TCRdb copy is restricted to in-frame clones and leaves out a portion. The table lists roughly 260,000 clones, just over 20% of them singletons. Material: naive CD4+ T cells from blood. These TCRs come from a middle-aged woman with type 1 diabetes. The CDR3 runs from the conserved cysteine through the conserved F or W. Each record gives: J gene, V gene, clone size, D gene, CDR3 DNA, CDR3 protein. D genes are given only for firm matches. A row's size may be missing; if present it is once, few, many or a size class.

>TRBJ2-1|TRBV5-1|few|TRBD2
TGCGCCAGCAGCTTGATAGCGGGAGGGTACAATGAGCAGTTCTTC
CASSLIAGGYNEQFF
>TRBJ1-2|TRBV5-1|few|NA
TGCGCCAGCAGCTTGGCCATAGCTAACTATGGCTACACCTTC
CASSLAIANYGYTF
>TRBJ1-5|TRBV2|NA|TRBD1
TGTGCCAGCAGTGGTACAGGGGGGCAGCCCCAGCATTTT
CASSGTGGQPQHF
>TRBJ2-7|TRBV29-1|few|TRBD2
TGCAGCGTAGCGGGGGCCTCTTACGAGCAGTACTTC
CSVAGASYEQYF
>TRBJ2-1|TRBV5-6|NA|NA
TGTGCCAGCAGCTTGGAGGGGGATGGTGAGCAGTTCTTC
CASSLEGDGEQFF
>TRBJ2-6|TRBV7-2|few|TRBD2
TGTGCCAGCAGCTTACTAGCGGGGAACTCTGGGGCCAACGTCCTGACTTTC
CASSLLAGNSGANVLTF
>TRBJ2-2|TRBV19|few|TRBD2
TGTGCCAGTAGTGAGACTAGCGCGAACACCGGGGAGCTGTTTTTT
CASSETSANTGELFF
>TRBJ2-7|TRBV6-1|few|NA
TGTGCCAGCAGTGATACGACACCTTCCCTCGAGCAGTACTTC
CASSDTTPSLEQYF
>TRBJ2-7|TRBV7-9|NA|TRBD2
TGTGCCAGCAGCTCGACTAGCGGCTCCTACGAGCAGTACTTC
CASSSTSGSYEQYF
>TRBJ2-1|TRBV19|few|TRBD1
TGTGCCAGCACCAGGACAGGGGGCCATTTTTCCTACAATGAGCAGTTCTTC
CASTRTGGHFSYNEQFF
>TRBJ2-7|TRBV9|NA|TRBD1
TGTGCCAGCAGCGGGGGGACAGGAACCTACGAGCAGTACTTC
CASSGGTGTYEQYF
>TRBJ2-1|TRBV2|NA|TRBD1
TGTGCCAGCAGGGACAGGGGGGGGGCCTACAATGAGCAGTTCTTC
CASRDRGGAYNEQFF
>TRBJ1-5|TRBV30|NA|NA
TGTGCCTGGAGTTTCCATTGGGGAGGGGATAGCAATCAGCCCCAGCATTTT
CAWSFHWGGDSNQPQHF
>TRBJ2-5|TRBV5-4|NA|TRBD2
TGTGCCAGCAGCTTGGCCGGACTAGCGGGAGATCTAGAGACCCAGTACTTC
CASSLAGLAGDLETQYF
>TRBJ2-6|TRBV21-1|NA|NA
TGTGCCAGCAGCAATGCCCGGGGGAAGGGGATTAGCTCTGGGGCCAACGTCCTGACTTTC
CASSNARGKGISSGANVLTF
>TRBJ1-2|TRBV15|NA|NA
TGTGCCACCAGCAGAGATCTGAGCTATGGCTACACCTTC
CATSRDLSYGYTF
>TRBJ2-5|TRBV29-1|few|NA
TGCAGCGTTGAGCCCGGGGTCGAGACCCAGTACTTC
CSVEPGVETQYF
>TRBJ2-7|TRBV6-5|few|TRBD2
TGTGCCAGCAGTTACTTTTTCCCGTGGGAGGGCGAGCAGTACTTC
CASSYFFPWEGEQYF
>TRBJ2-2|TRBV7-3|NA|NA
TGTGCCAGCAGCCCCCAGGGACCCCAGGGGGGGGAGCTGTTTTTT
CASSPQGPQGGELFF
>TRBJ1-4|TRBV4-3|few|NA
TGCGCCAGCAGCCTTAAGACAGAGGAGTCTGAAAAACTGTTTTTT
CASSLKTEESEKLFF
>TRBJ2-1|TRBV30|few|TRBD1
TGTGCTAGGACGGGACAGGGCAACAATGAGCAGTTCTTC
CARTGQGNNEQFF
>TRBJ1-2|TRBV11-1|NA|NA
TGTGCCAGCAGCTCCTCCACAGGGAACTATGGCTACACCTTC
CASSSSTGNYGYTF
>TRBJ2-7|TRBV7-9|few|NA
TGTGCCAGCAGCTTAGTCTTGTCAAGCCACGAGCAGTACTTC
CASSLVLSSHEQYF
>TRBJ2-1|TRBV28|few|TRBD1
TGTGCCAGCACCGGGACAGGGACCTACAATGAGCAGTTCTTC
CASTGTGTYNEQFF
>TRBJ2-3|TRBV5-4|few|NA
TGTGCCAGCAGCTCGACCCTGGGCGCGGGGGATACGCAGTATTTT
CASSSTLGAGDTQYF
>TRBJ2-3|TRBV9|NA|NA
TGTGCCAGCAGCGTAGGGACATCGACAGATACGCAGTATTTT
CASSVGTSTDTQYF
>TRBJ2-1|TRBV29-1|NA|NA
TGCAGCGTCTCAATATCCCAGGGGATGATTCAGTTCTTC
CSVSISQGMIQFF
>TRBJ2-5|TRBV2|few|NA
TGTGCCAGCAGTGGCGAGGGCCGCCAAGAGACCCAGTACTTC
CASSGEGRQETQYF
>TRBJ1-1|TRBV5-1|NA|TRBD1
TGCGCCAGCAGCTTGGGGGACAGGGACTACACTGAAGCTTTCTTT
CASSLGDRDYTEAFF
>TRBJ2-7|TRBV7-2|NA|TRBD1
TGTGCCAGCAGTCCCGGGACAGGGACTAACGAGCAGTACTTC
CASSPGTGTNEQYF
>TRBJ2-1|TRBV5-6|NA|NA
TGTGCCAGCACCCAGGGGTACAATGAGCAGTTCTTC
CASTQGYNEQFF
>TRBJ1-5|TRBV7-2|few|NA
TGTGCCAGCAGCTTACGGGGGGCTCAGCCCCAGCATTTT
CASSLRGAQPQHF
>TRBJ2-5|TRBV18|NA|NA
TGTGCCAGCTCATCAACACTACAGGCACAAGAGACCCAGTACTTC
CASSSTLQAQETQYF
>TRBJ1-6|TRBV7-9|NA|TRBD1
TGTGCCAGCAGCCAAGAGGGACAGTATAATTCACCCCTCCACTTT
CASSQEGQYNSPLHF
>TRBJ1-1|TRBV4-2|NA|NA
TGTGCCAGCAGCCAAGATCCCAGCGGCAGTCGCACTGAAGCTTTCTTT
CASSQDPSGSRTEAFF
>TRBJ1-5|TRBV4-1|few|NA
TGCGCCAGCAGCCTCGGACAGACGTCTAGGGGCAATCAGCCCCAGCATTTT
CASSLGQTSRGNQPQHF
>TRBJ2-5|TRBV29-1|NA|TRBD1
TGCAGCGTAGCTACAGGGGGAGAGACCCAGTACTTC
CSVATGGETQYF
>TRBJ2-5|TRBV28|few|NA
TGTGCCAGCAGTCCTCTCCGGACACGTCAAGAGACCCAGTACTTC
CASSPLRTRQETQYF
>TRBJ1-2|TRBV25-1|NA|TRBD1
TGTGCCAGCAGTGGTCAGGACAGGTCCTATGGCTACACCTTC
CASSGQDRSYGYTF
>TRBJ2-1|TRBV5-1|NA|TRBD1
TGCGCCAGCAGCTTTACAACAGGGGGACGCCACAATGAGCAGTTCTTC
CASSFTTGGRHNEQFF
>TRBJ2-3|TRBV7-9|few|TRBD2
TGTGCCAGCAGACTTACTAGCGGGTCCACAGATACGCAGTATTTT
CASRLTSGSTDTQYF
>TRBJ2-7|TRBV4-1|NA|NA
TGCGCCAGCAGCCACCCAGGGAAATACGAGCAGTACTTC
CASSHPGKYEQYF
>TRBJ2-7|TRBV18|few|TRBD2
TGTGCCAGCTCATCGGGACTAGCAGGCTACGAGCAGTACTTC
CASSSGLAGYEQYF
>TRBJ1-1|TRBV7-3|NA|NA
TGTGCCAGCAGCCCCACGGACAGCTCCGAAGCTTTCTTT
CASSPTDSSEAFF
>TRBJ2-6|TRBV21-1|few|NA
TGTGCCAGCATGAAGGAGTCGTGGGGCGAGGTCCGAATAACTGGGGCCAACGTCCTGACTTTC
CASMKESWGEVRITGANVLTF